The entry that follows covers one T cell receptor (beta chain) sequence. Someone with COVID-19 had been met by exposed participants within 2 weeks before study entry. The data stem from a study of blood T cell repertoires in COVID-19. The protocol was immunoSEQ multiplex PCR, while the TCRdb copy is restricted to in-frame clones and leaves out a portion. Of 200,000 to 300,000 clones in the sample, about 83% were seen once. The sequencing sample was made of PBMCs or T cells enriched from blood (not recorded which). The clonotype comes from a woman aged 40 to 50 who had been exposed to COVID-19.

CDR3 protein: CASSPEGITEAFF. The DNA of the CDR3 is TGTGCCAGCTCACCAGAGGGAATCACTGAAGCTTTCTTT. The rearrangement joins TRBV18 to TRBJ1-1; the D is unclear. The CDR3 totals 13 residues. Germline lookup yields CDR1 KGHSH and CDR2 LQKENI. The germline V and J ends were trimmed by 2 bases and 4 bases, with 8 bases remaining between them.